The 27 T cell receptor beta chains given below trace back to one sample, sequenced in a study of blood T cell repertoires in COVID-19. Libraries were prepared by immunoSEQ multiplex PCR; TCRdb keeps only in-frame clonotypes and omits some of them. The sample has some 150,000 clones, around 81% seen once. What was sequenced was peripheral blood. All receptors come from a human donor with acute or convalescent COVID-19. The donor label of this sample is uncertain.

The chain combines TRBV3-1 (or the pseudogene TRBV3-2) with TRBJ2-1; 13 nucleotides match TRBD2. Looked up from germline, CDR1 is LGHDT and CDR2 is YNNKEL (reference sequence). With V trimmed by 3 bases and J by 8 bases, 7 bases remained unmatched. This CDR3 comprises 16 residues. CDR3 sequence: CASSHKLAGGPDEQFF. CDR3 nucleotide sequence: TGTGCCAGCAGCCACAAACTAGCGGGGGGGCCGGATGAGCAGTTCTTC.

The chain joins TRBV4-1 to TRBJ1-2; no reliable D call. The CDR3 covers 14 residues. Trimming stripped 1 base from V and 0 bases from J, with 6 bases between. The germline V gene has CDR1 MGHRA and CDR2 YSYEKL. The CDR3 nucleotides read TGCGCCAGCAGCCAAGTGGGCCCTAACTATGGCTACACCTTC. Amino acid sequence: CASSQVGPNYGYTF.

This clone turned up a few times. The chain uses TRBV9 and TRBJ2-1, with D possibly matching TRBD1 (5 bases). V was trimmed by 0 bases and J by 8 bases, leaving 12 bases between them. Germline V gives CDR1 SGDLS, CDR2 YYNGEE. This CDR3 region has 14 residues. CDR3 DNA sequence: TGTGCCAGCAGCGTAGAGACAGTTAGGGATGAGCAGTTCTTC. It is translated as CASSVETVRDEQFF. Filled out from reference TRBV9 and TRBJ2-1, the complete variable domain reads DSGVTQTPKHLITATGQRVTLRCSPRSGDLSVYWYQQSLDQGLQFLIQYYNGEERAKGNILERFSAQQFPDLHSELNLSSLELGDSALYFCASSVETVRDEQFFGPGTRLTVL.

The chain employs TRBV6-5 and TRBJ1-3; TRBD1 agrees at 8 bases. Germline-derived CDR1 and CDR2 are MNHEY and SVGAGI. The CDR3 extends over 15 amino acids. J gave up 0 bases and V 5 bases, and 3 bases lay outside the gene matches. The CDR3 DNA follows: TGTGCCAGCAGTCCAGACAGGGGCTCTGGAAACACCATATATTTT. It encodes CASSPDRGSGNTIYF.

The chain carries TRBV5-1 and TRBJ2-6; D uncertain. In germline, CDR1 is SGHRS, CDR2 YFSETQ. CDR3 size: 18 residues. With 0 bases removed from V and 0 bases from J, the gap between germline ends came to 13 bases. The CDR3 spells CASSLETAALSGANVLTF. The CDR3 DNA reads as TGCGCCAGCAGCTTGGAAACAGCCGCCCTCTCTGGGGCCAACGTCCTGACTTTC.

The chain links TRBV30 to TRBJ2-3, with a tentative D call TRBD2 (6 bases). CDR1 GTSNPN and CDR2 SVGIG come from the germline V gene (reference sequence). V dropped 0 bases and J dropped 2 bases, with 18 bases sitting between them. This CDR3 spans 17 amino acids. The CDR3 bases are TGTGCCTGGAGTGTACGGTTGGGGCGGGACCTCACAGATACGCAGTATTTT. Translating it yields CAWSVRLGRDLTDTQYF.

This sequence joins TRBV16 and TRBJ2-1; TRBD2 aligns across 13 bases. This CDR3 is built from 15 residues. Germline V lookup: CDR1 KGHSY, CDR2 FQNENV. With 4 bases clipped from V and 4 bases from J, the junction kept 1 base outside the gene matches. The DNA for the CDR3 is TGTGCCAGCAGCCTGGGACTAGCGGGGTACAATGAGCAGTTCTTC. The encoded protein is CASSLGLAGYNEQFF.

The chain combines TRBV10-3 with TRBJ2-5; D call uncertain. V lost 4 bases, J lost 2 bases, and 8 bases lay in between. CDR1 is ENHRY and CDR2 is SYGVKD in the germline V gene. The CDR3 loop spans 13 amino acids. CDR3: CAISVRLQETQYF. The CDR3 DNA is TGTGCCATCAGTGTTCGACTTCAAGAGACCCAGTACTTC.

The chain carries TRBV4-1 and TRBJ1-2; TRBD1 matches 10 bases. Germline V gives CDR1 MGHRA, CDR2 YSYEKL. Trimming removed 3 bases from V and 1 base from J; junction bases left unmatched: 11. CDR3 length: 18 amino acids. CDR3 coding DNA: TGCGCCAGCAGCCATCTGACAGGGGGCCGTTTTCGTAACTATGGCTACACCTTC. Its translation: CASSHLTGGRFRNYGYTF.

The chain has TRBV5-1 and TRBJ1-2; maybe TRBD1 (5 bases). Per the germline V gene, CDR1 is SGHRS and CDR2 is YFSETQ. The CDR3 is made up of 14 amino acids. The V end was cut by 6 bases, the J end by 4 bases, with 16 bases between. The DNA for the CDR3 is TGCGCCAGCACCCTTGACGGCGGGACCTATGGCTACACCTTC. Translating gives CASTLDGGTYGYTF.

The V and J genes are TRBV12-2 and TRBJ1-1. TRBV12-2 represents a pseudogene. CDR3 length: 24 residues. CDR3 nucleotide sequence: TGTGCAAGTCGCTTAGCGTCCCCAACCCAGATCCGCGAGGGTTTGAGGAATAGAACACTGAAAGCTTTCTTT. Translating gives CASRLASPTQIREGLRNRTLKAFF.

The chain links TRBV9 to TRBJ2-2; TRBD1 agrees at 7 bases. CDR1 is SGDLS, CDR2 YYNGEE, per germline. The CDR3 extends over 14 amino acids. Trimming removed 3 bases from V and 1 base from J; junction bases left unmatched: 0. The CDR3 nucleotides read TGTGCCAGCAGCGGGACAGGGAACACCGGGGAGCTGTTTTTT. Protein product: CASSGTGNTGELFF.

The chain links TRBV4-2 to TRBJ2-7; perhaps TRBD2 as D (6 bases). The CDR3 is 14 amino acids. V lost 6 bases and J lost 2, with 14 bases in between. Germline V lookup: CDR1 LGHNA, CDR2 YNFKEQ. This CDR3 reads CASSPEPGAYEQYF. The CDR3 DNA follows: TGTGCCAGCAGTCCGGAGCCGGGGGCCTACGAGCAGTACTTC.

The chain is built from TRBV11-3 and TRBJ1-4; TRBD1 agrees at 9 bases. Unmatched junction bases numbered 14, after V lost 5 bases and J lost 7 bases. Germline loops: CDR1 SGHNT, CDR2 YENEEA. The CDR3 runs to 17 residues. CDR3 in amino acids: CASSAVPGQGSSEKLFF. The CDR3 nucleotides are TGTGCCAGCAGCGCTGTCCCGGGACAGGGTTCGAGTGAAAAACTGTTTTTT.

The chain employs TRBV19 and TRBJ2-1; TRBD2 agrees at 8 bases. There are 15 residues in the CDR3. The trim removed 2 bases at V and 3 bases at J, leaving 3 bases unmatched. CDR1 is LNHDA, CDR2 SQIVND, per germline (reference sequence). The CDR3 nucleotides read TGTGCCAGTAGTATAACGGGGGGGCTCTACAATGAGCAGTTCTTC. This encodes CASSITGGLYNEQFF. Filled out from reference TRBV19 and TRBJ2-1, the complete variable domain reads DGGITQSPKYLFRKEGQNVTLSCEQNLNHDAMYWYRQDPGQGLRLIYYSQIVNDFQKGDIAEGYSVSREKKESFPLTVTSAQKNPTAFYLCASSITGGLYNEQFFGPGTRLTVL.

The V call is TRBV11-3, the J call TRBJ2-1, with a possible D match to TRBD2 (5 bases). Trimming left V 1 base short and J 1 base short, with 8 bases between. CDR3 size: 15 residues. The germline gives CDR1 SGHNT, CDR2 YENEEA. CDR3 in amino acids: CASSLVSGSYNEQFF. CDR3 coding DNA: TGTGCCAGCAGCTTAGTTTCGGGATCCTACAATGAGCAGTTCTTC.

This chain uses TRBV10-3 with TRBJ2-1, with D maybe TRBD1 (6 bases). The CDR3 spans 14 residues. Per the germline V gene, CDR1 is ENHRY and CDR2 is SYGVKD. V lost 4 bases and J lost 5, with 12 bases in between. CDR3 in DNA: TGTGCCATCAGTGTCGGGACACAAGACAATGAGCAGTTCTTC. It encodes CAISVGTQDNEQFF.

This clone has only a few counts. This chain uses TRBV5-1 with TRBJ2-7; 7 bases are shared with TRBD1. This CDR3 comprises 15 residues. V lost 3 bases and J lost 1; bases outside the gene matches: 7. Germline loops: CDR1 SGHRS, CDR2 YFSETQ. The CDR3 DNA follows: TGCGCCAGCAGCTCCCAGGGACAGTCATCCTACGAGCAGTACTTC. It is translated as CASSSQGQSSYEQYF.

The chain carries TRBV28 and TRBJ2-7; 7 nucleotides align to TRBD2. J lost 4 bases, V lost 3 bases, and 6 bases had no gene match. The CDR3 covers 14 residues. In germline, CDR1 is MDHEN, CDR2 SYDVKM. CDR3 loop: CASSLDASGYEQYF. The CDR3, as DNA: TGTGCCAGCAGTTTGGATGCTAGCGGATACGAGCAGTACTTC.

This clone was found a few times. V gene TRBV30 combines with J gene TRBJ2-7, with 7 bases lining up with TRBD1. V shed 1 base, J shed 7 bases, and the junction held 10 bases outside the gene matches. The CDR3 runs to 14 residues. The germline V gene has CDR1 GTSNPN and CDR2 SVGIG (reference sequence). The CDR3 DNA sequence: TGTGCCTGGAGTGCCCCAGGGGGTCCCCTGGAGCAGTACTTC. Protein sequence: CAWSAPGGPLEQYF.

The chain links TRBV19 to TRBJ1-1; no reliable D call. The V gene lost 5 bases and the J gene lost 3 bases, with 10 bases spanning the gap. The length of the CDR3 is 13 residues. Looked up from germline, CDR1 is LNHDA and CDR2 is SQIVND (reference sequence). CDR3 DNA: TGTGCCAGTAGTGCTCGCACGGACACTGAAGCTTTCTTT. Translated, it gives CASSARTDTEAFF.

The chain employs TRBV6-4 and TRBJ2-4, with no clear D. V lost 4 bases and J 1 base, leaving 8 bases between the germline ends. The length of the CDR3 is 14 residues. Per the germline V gene, CDR1 is MRHNA and CDR2 is SNTAGT. CDR3: CASSVWAAKNIQYF. CDR3 nucleotide sequence: TGTGCCAGCAGTGTATGGGCTGCCAAAAACATTCAGTACTTC.

Details on this clone: One end of the junction varies from germline; a read error may be responsible. The gene calls are TRBV19 and TRBJ2-7; 7 bases line up with TRBD2. CDR3 size: 14 residues. CDR1 is LNHDA and CDR2 is SQIVND in the germline V gene (reference sequence). CDR3 sequence: CASSSGQTSYEQYF. The CDR3 DNA reads TGTGCCAGCAGTAGCGGGCAGACCTCCTACGAGCAGTACTTC.

V and J are TRBV2 and TRBJ2-7; TRBD1 agrees at 7 bases. V lost 6 bases, J lost 4 bases, and 3 bases stayed unmatched. CDR3 length: 12 amino acids. Germline V CDR1 and CDR2: SNHLY, FYNNEI. The chain's CDR3 is CASRTGRYEQYF. In DNA form, the CDR3 reads TGTGCCAGCAGGACAGGGAGATACGAGCAGTACTTC.

V and J are TRBV2 and TRBJ1-1; possible D gene TRBD1, 6 bases. Per the germline V gene, CDR1 is SNHLY and CDR2 is FYNNEI. The V end was cut by 6 bases, the J end by 0 bases, with 17 bases between. The CDR3 has 16 amino acids. DNA of the CDR3: TGTGCCAGCAGCGGGCCACCGGGACAAATGAACACTGAAGCTTTCTTT. Residues: CASSGPPGQMNTEAFF.

This rearrangement joins TRBV6-5 to TRBJ1-2; TRBD1 might be the D (5 bases). Trimming stripped 10 bases from V and 7 bases from J, with 22 bases between. Per germline, CDR1 MNHEY and CDR2 SVGAGI. This CDR3 region has 14 residues. The CDR3 sequence is CATTAGIGDIGYTF. CDR3 nucleotide sequence: TGTGCCACTACAGCCGGTATAGGGGATATTGGCTACACCTTC.

The V and J genes are TRBV9 and TRBJ1-6; the D gene is possibly TRBD1 (6 bases). Germline values: CDR1 SGDLS, CDR2 YYNGEE. The CDR3 sequence is 18 residues long. Trimming shortened V by 3 bases and J by 8 bases, and 24 bases separated the two germline ends. CDR3 sequence (DNA): TGTGCCAGCAGCGGCACAGGGAATGGCTATCTAGCGGATTCACCCCTCCACTTT. Amino acids: CASSGTGNGYLADSPLHF. The whole variable domain, remainder taken from reference TRBV9 and TRBJ1-6, is DSGVTQTPKHLITATGQRVTLRCSPRSGDLSVYWYQQSLDQGLQFLIQYYNGEERAKGNILERFSAQQFPDLHSELNLSSLELGDSALYFCASSGTGNGYLADSPLHFGNGTRLTVT.